This T cell receptor (beta chain) was captured in a study of identifying expanded T cells in peripheral blood. Study results and limitations: Variance in clone template counts between approximately two-week samples significantly increased with total template count across all healthy donors.

Sequencing used immunoSEQ multiplex PCR; TCRdb keeps in-frame clones, though not all of them. The sample records around 90,000 clones, around 89% being singletons. Turning to this clone: Its antigen is unidentified.

The receptor's source is a person between 18 and 70 years old in good health. Sequencing was carried out using blood.

CDR3 amino acids: CASSFRRNTEAFF. DNA of the CDR3: TGTGCCAGCAGCTTTAGGAGGAACACTGAAGCTTTCTTT. The chain has TRBV7-3 and TRBJ1-1; D is unclear. Germline V CDR1 and CDR2: SGHTA, FQGTGA. Trimming left V 3 bases short and J 1 base short, with 6 bases between. The CDR3 is 13 amino acids.